This TCR beta chain appears in the sequencing data of a study of blood T cell repertoires in COVID-19. Turning to the study itself: PBMCs, B-cell-depleted T cells, or T cells were the source of the cDNA or gDNA that made up the material.

The CDR3 is made up of 13 amino acids. V lost 4 bases and J lost 8, with 15 bases in between. Germline values: CDR1 SGHRS, CDR2 YFSETQ. Original data processing: It was from reference gene primer amplification that nucleated cell counts were estimated. Produced via immunoSEQ multiplex PCR; TCRdb's table is partial and in-frame only. Clonal size and the V and J genes are those of that table, whereas D and trimming came from the DNA. This table holds about 34,000 clones, 90% found once. Sequenced material: peripheral blood. The chain employs TRBV5-1 and TRBJ1-2; TRBD1 is a possible D gene (6 bases). This TCR came from a man in his 60s with active or convalescent COVID-19. The CDR3 DNA reads TGCGCCAGCAGCCCAGAGCCCAGGGGCGGCTACACCTTC. Translating gives CASSPEPRGGYTF.